What follows describes a single T cell receptor (beta chain). No cognate antigen has been identified for it. It has no much larger one-base neighbor in the sample; base qualities were not kept. According to the study, the label for this sample's treatment or condition signals: allogeneic hematopoietic cell transplantation with graft depleted of TCRalphabeta T cells and CD19 B cells. TCRalphabeta/CD19-depleted allogeneic hematopoietic cell grafts were given to the transplant recipients, all of whom were children. Library prep was done by PCR. Sequencing was carried out with an Illumina HiSeq 2500. To normalize quantification of the TCRbeta repertoire, the TCR libraries were built with molecular barcoding that relied on unique molecular identifiers. TCRdb passed the public sequencing reads through fastp at Q25 and MiXCR, retaining productive beta sequences. Rows merge per CDR3 protein into single entries with the most common DNA and genes. The sample table contains 130,000 or so distinct CDR3 sequences; only one count was recorded for 9.7% of them. Less than 25% of the sample lies in the top ten.

This sample is part of a study of T-cell reconstitution after alpha-beta-depleted transplantation in children (TCRdb year 2016). Describing the broader study: T-cell immune reconstitution after TCRalphabeta/CD19-depleted allogeneic hematopoietic cell transplantation in children was quantitatively tracked in the study by means of TCR repertoire profiling. The paper as a whole reports these results and caveats: The high TCRbeta diversity at day 60 in some patients was ascribed to recipient T cells and intrathymic progenitors that had survived conditioning. Hyperexpanded clone frequencies declined over subsequent months; after one year, T-cell counts and TCRbeta diversity were mostly attributed to newly produced T cells. The apparently early recovery of alphabetaT-cell counts about two months after transplant reportedly depended on only several hundred rapidly expanded clones that came from non-depleted graft cells.

The TCR was taken from a girl in the first two years of life who had a stem cell transplant for combined immunodeficiency, so the T cells may come from the graft donor. This sample comprised PBMCs, mostly from graft donor cells, obtained 180 days after TCRalphabeta/CD19-depleted stem cell transplant.

At the DNA level, the sequence is TGTGCCTGGAGTCTCGGGACAGGGGGGAGAGAGACCCAGTACTTC. The translation is CAWSLGTGGRETQYF. Rearrangement joined TRBV30 to TRBJ2-5, and 11 junctional nucleotides match TRBD1. Here V drops 2 bases and J drops 4 bases, and the junction holds 6 bases not matched to any gene. CDR1 and CDR2 are drawn from the germline V gene (reference sequence): GTSNPN, SVGIG. The CDR3 runs 15 amino acids, cysteine and phenylalanine included. Solely the CDR3 DNA is kept, with 45 bases framed from the first base. The CDR3, completed at both ends by the reference TRBV30 and TRBJ2-5 genes, gives the full variable domain SQTIHQWPATLVQPVGSPLSLECTVEGTSNPNLYWYRQAAGRGLQLLFYSVGIGQISSEVPQNLSASRPQDRQFILSSKKLLLSDSGFYLCAWSLGTGGRETQYFGPGTRLLVL.